This TCR beta chain was recovered during a study of T-cell memory formation after mild COVID-19. General study results and limits: The study found contracting CD4+ clones mainly in CM and EM and contracting CD8+ clones in EMRA.

Employing constant-segment primers, 5'RACE generated TCR alpha and TCR beta cDNA libraries bearing sample barcodes and UMIs. TCRdb re-called the 5' RACE reads through MiXCR, storing one row per CDR3 protein. Of hundreds of thousands of distinct CDR3 sequences listed, about 24% are singletons. The sample holds a few counts of this clonotype. Its antigen remains unknown. Trimming removed 1 base at V and 5 bases at J, with 13 bases between. The CDR3 totals 14 residues. Germline V gene lookup returns CDR1 SQVTM and CDR2 ANQGSEA. What was sequenced was PBMCs or a T cell subset sorted from them (not recorded which). This receptor was identified in an adult woman who had mild COVID-19 (a few samples of this study predate the infection). Cell type and time point are not known. The V gene is TRBV29-1, the J gene TRBJ2-3; D is undetermined. The CDR3 reads CSVEASDRLDTQYF. The CDR3 DNA sequence: TGCAGCGTTGAAGCCTCGGACCGCCTAGATACGCAGTATTTT.